This T cell receptor beta chain appears in the sequencing data of a study of blood T cells in healthy people across ages. As for this clonotype: Mismatch with germline at one junction end may stem from a read error.

In germline, CDR1 is MNHEY, CDR2 SVGEGT. The CDR3 runs to 16 residues. PBMCs, at least 7 million per sample, were isolated. A minimum of 6 micrograms of total RNA was extracted per sample. The second PCR ran roughly 6 to 12 cycles with a sample-barcoded 5' primer and J-beta primers. TCRdb passed the 5' RACE reads through MiXCR, listing each CDR3 protein once. The repertoire includes about 900,000 distinct CDR3 sequences, around 62% of them detected once, and about 30% sits in the top ten. V usage is TRBV6-2 or TRBV6-3 and J usage is TRBJ2-4; the D gene is possibly TRBD1 (6 bases). The J call is in doubt because the DNA end fits TRBJ2-7 better. This TCR was recovered from a man aged 25-40 years in good health. The sequenced sample consisted of blood. The CDR3 bases are TGTGCCAGCAGTGACTCCACAGGGTTTAATGGTGACGAGCAGTACTTC. This translates into CASSDSTGFNGDEQYF.